This T cell receptor beta chain was observed in a study of regulatory and conventional T cells in RAG deficiency. TCRdb's copy holds only in-frame clones and misses some; the assay was immunoSEQ multiplex PCR. The sample records 45,000 or so clones, over 80% being singletons. This CDR3 is 15 amino acids long. V was pared by 6 bases and J by 4 bases, with 18 bases between. Germline V gene sequence: CDR1 MNHEY, CDR2 SVGAGI. The sorted conventional CD4+ T cells were CD25-low and CD127-high, with genomic DNA sequenced. These data were also filed under a second study, of regulatory T cells. That source reports: The primer mix had 52 TRBV and 13 TRBJ primers.

J is TRBJ1-1 and V is TRBV6-5; TRBD1 might be the D (6 bases). The sample taken for sequencing was CD4+ effector T cells sorted from blood. The TCR was taken from a human donor in good health. The CDR3 nucleotides are TGTGCCAGCAGCCTACAGGGATTCGGAATCACTGAAGCTTTCTTT. Translated: CASSLQGFGITEAFF.